The present entry profiles one T cell receptor beta chain with its context. Its specific antigen is unknown. The data were taken from a study of monozygotic twins with inflammatory bowel disease (dated by TCRdb to about 2019). Study-wide context: A total of 28 monozygotic twin pairs were included in the full study, comprising nine German pairs (four IBD-concordant, five IBD-discordant) and 19 IBD-discordant Danish pairs. The search for disease-associated traits relied mainly on comparing IBD patients with their genetically identical healthy co-twins within discordant pairs. Each individual had, on average, about 151 000 unique TCRalpha sequences and 181 000 unique TCRbeta sequences available for analysis.

The CDR3, cysteine through phenylalanine, is 14 amino acids long. Only the protein is available. CDR1 and CDR2 were assigned from the germline V gene (reference sequence) as SGHNT and YYREEE. An approximately 2.5 ml peripheral blood sample was drawn into PAXgene tubes per donor and stored at -80°C. Without any T cell sorting, total RNA was extracted from whole blood using the PAXgene blood miRNA kit on an automated QIAcube. Peripheral blood from monozygotic twin pairs, either concordant or discordant for inflammatory bowel disease, underwent deep TCRalpha and TCRbeta repertoire profiling that used unique molecular barcoding. Smoking habits were recorded for all twin pairs, and individuals were classified as current, former or never smokers. Points the paper makes about the study in general: The analysis was unable to tell apart different T cell subtypes. Because patients were on differing immunosuppressive treatments, the repertoires may have picked up extra background noise and inter-individual variability. Measured by the inverse Simpson index, TCRbeta repertoire diversity was lower in IBD patients than in their healthy co-twins. Fewer clonotypes were shared with other individuals by IBD patients than by healthy twins, most markedly in patients showing signs of disease activity. Concordant and discordant twins showed no difference in repertoire similarity, possibly because of limited statistical power. No single strong signal or clonotype linked to IBD turned up in the results, so the idea that one exists was not supported.

The library was built by means of 5' RACE. For each TCR library, 3,500 to 4,500 ng of total RNA was used. For each sample, cDNA synthesis with SMARTScribe reverse transcriptase was split into eight separate reactions. During cDNA synthesis, unique molecular identifiers containing a 6-nucleotide sample barcode were introduced by template switching. TCRalpha and TCRbeta cDNA was amplified by two nested PCRs of approximately 16 and 10 cycles, with bead purification after each PCR. Before amplification, the cDNA was both treated with uracil DNA-glycosylase and purified with the QIAquick PCR purification kit. In the second PCR, Illumina TruSeq-compatible adapters and sample-specific barcodes were added. TapeStation and Qubit were used to check library quality and concentration, and 5 to 6 ng of each library went into the pool. Sequencing of pooled libraries was carried out on an Illumina HiSeq2500 single-index Rapid Run using 2 x 100 bp reads and custom sequencing primers. Turning to the authors' computational methods: PCR and sequencing errors were corrected by UMI-based consensus assembly using MiGEC version 1.2.6. MiXCR version 2.1.1 was used for V(D)J alignment, clonotype assembly and CDR3 extraction. Normalisation of gene usage, clonotype sharing and MAIT/NKT TCR abundance was achieved by analysing the top 1000, 10 000 and 20 000 clonotypes per sample. Diversity was computed as the inverse Simpson index with the vegan R package after downsampling to 27 000 UMIs. Paired Mann-Whitney U tests on discordant twin pairs were used, with Benjamini-Hochberg multiple-testing correction. TCRdb reprocessed the reads, reporting each CDR3 protein sequence once and no DNA. The V and J calls follow TCRdb's processing rather than the paper's. This sample's table contains 120,000 to 150,000 distinct CDR3 sequences. 2.4% of the sample lies in the top ten.

The source material was blood. Recombination connected TRBV5-4 to TRBJ2-7. This TCR came from a human donor with ulcerative colitis or Crohn's disease, or a healthy co-twin of an affected twin (not recorded which). This receptor carries the CDR3 CASSLPDTPYEQYF. Extended through the reference TRBV5-4 and TRBJ2-7 proteins, this CDR3 yields the full variable domain: ETGVTQSPTHLIKTRGQQVTLRCSSQSGHNTVSWYQQALGQGPQFIFQYYREEENGRGNFPPRFSGLQFPNYSSELNVNALELDDSALYLCASSLPDTPYEQYFGPGTRLTVT.